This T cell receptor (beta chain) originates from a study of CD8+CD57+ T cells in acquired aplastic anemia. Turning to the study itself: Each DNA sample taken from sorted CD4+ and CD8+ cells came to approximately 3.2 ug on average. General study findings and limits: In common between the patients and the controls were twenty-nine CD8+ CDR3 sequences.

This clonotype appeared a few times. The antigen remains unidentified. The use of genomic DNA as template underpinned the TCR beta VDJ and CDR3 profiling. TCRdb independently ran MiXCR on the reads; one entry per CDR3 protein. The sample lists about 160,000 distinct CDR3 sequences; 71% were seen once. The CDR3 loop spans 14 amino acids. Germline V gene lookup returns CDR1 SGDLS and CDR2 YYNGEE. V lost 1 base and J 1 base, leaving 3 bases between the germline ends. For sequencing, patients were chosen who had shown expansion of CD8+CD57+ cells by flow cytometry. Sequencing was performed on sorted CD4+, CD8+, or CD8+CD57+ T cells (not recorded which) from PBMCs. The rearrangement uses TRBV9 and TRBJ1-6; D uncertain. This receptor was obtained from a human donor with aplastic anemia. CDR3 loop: CASSVMSYNSPLHF. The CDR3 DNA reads TGTGCCAGCAGCGTAATGTCCTATAATTCACCCCTCCACTTT.